Detailed here is one TCR beta chain. What it binds is not known. Researchers divided each subset's genomic DNA evenly across several immunoSEQ plates. Method: immunoSEQ multiplex PCR; TCRdb's copy keeps in-frame clones and lacks some. The repertoire holds around 1.9 million clones, with approximately 94% as singletons. These data belong to a study of shared clonotypes between healthy human individuals. Overall study results and limits: Against clonotypes common to all four donors, non-shared ones had lower generation probabilities.

The naive CD8 fraction comprised CD45RO-negative cells positively selected for CCR7 and excluded terminally differentiated effector memory CD45RA+ cells. The CDR3 spans 14 residues. Trimming stripped 3 bases from V and 2 bases from J, with 11 bases between. The V gene's germline CDR1 is SGHDN and CDR2 FVKESK. This clonotype was sampled from a man aged 18 to 29 in good health. Some clones in this sample may be carry-over from other donors' samples. This chain connects TRBV14 to TRBJ2-7; D is possibly TRBD1 or TRBD2 (5 bases each). Material for sequencing was naive CD8+ T cells from PBMCs. This CDR3 reads CASSHGDGPYEQYF. The CDR3 DNA sequence: TGTGCCAGCAGCCATGGGGACGGGCCCTACGAGCAGTACTTC.